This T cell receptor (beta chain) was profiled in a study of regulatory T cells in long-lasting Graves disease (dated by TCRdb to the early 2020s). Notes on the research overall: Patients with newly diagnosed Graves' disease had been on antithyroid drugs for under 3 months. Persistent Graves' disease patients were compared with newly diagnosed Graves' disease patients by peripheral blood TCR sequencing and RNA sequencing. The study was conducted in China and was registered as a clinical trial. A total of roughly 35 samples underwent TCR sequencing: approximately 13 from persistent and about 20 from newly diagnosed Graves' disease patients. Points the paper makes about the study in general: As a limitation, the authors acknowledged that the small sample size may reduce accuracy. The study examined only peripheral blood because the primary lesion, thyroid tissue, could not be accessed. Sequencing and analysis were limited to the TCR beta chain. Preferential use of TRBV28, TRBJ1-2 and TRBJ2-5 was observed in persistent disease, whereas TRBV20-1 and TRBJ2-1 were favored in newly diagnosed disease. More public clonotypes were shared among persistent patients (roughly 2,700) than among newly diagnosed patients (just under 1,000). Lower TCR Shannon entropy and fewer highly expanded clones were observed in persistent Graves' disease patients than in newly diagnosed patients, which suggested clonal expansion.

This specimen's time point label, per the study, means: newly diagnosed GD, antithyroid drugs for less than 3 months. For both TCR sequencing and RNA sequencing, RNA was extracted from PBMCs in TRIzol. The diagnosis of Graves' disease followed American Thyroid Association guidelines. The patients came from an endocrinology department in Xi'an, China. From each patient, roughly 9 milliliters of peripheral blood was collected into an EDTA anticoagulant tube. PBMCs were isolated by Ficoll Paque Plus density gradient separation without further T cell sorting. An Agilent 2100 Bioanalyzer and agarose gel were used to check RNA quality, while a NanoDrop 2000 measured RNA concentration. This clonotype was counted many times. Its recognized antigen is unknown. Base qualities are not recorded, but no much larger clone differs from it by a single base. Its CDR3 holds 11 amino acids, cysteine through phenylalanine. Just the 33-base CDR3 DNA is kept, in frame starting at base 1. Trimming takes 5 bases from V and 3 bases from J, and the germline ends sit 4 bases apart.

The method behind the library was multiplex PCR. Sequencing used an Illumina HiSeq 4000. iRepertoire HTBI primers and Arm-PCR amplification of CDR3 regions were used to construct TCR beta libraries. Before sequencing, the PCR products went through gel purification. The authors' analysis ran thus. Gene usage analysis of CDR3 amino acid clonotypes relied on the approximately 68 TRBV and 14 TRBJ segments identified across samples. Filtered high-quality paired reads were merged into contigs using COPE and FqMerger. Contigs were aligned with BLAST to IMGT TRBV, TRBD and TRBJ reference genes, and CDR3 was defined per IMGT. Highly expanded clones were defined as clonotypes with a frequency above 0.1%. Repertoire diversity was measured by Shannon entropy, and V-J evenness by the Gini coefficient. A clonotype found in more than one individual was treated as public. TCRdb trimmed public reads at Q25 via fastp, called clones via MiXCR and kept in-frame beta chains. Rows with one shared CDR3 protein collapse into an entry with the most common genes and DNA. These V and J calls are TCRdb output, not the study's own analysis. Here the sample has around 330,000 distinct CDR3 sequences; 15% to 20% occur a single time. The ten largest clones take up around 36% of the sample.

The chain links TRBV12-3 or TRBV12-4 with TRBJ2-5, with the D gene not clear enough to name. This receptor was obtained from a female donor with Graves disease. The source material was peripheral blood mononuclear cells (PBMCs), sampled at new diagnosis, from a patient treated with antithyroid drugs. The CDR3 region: CASSIKETQYF. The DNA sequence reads TGTGCCAGCAGTATAAAAGAGACCCAGTACTTC.